These 15 T cell receptor beta chains came from one sample sequenced in a study of T cells in narcolepsy. Some clones are missing from TCRdb's copy, which holds only in-frame ones; the method was immunoSEQ multiplex PCR. The sample holds 35,000 or so clones, approximately 86% seen once. Source material: CD45RA- memory CD4+ T cells from PBMCs. The source of these receptors is a human donor with narcolepsy.

The chain carries TRBV6-6 and TRBJ2-6, with unresolved D. V lost 2 bases, J lost 2 bases, and 7 bases lay in between. Germline V gene data show CDR1 as MNHNY and CDR2 as SVGAGI (reference sequence). This CDR3 is built from 15 residues. The CDR3 bases are TGTGCCAGCAGTTACCCTGGGGCTGGGGCCAACGTCCTGACTTTC. Its protein product is CASSYPGAGANVLTF.

The rearrangement uses TRBV21-1 and TRBJ1-1. TRBV21-1 is termed a pseudogene. The CDR3 extends over 15 amino acids. CDR3 coding DNA: TGTGCCAGCAGCAAAGCGCTGGGGAGAGGGACTGAAGCTTTCTTT. It specifies CASSKALGRGTEAFF.

This sequence joins TRBV19 and TRBJ2-4, with TRBD1 matching over 10 bases. Trimming cost V 6 bases and J 8 bases; bases outside gene matches: 4. This CDR3 is 13 amino acids long. In germline, CDR1 is LNHDA, CDR2 SQIVND (reference sequence). The CDR3 DNA follows: TGTGCCAGTAGAAGGACAGGGGGAGACATTCAGTACTTC. The encoded protein is CASRRTGGDIQYF.

The CDR3 spells CASSVEGSGSSYEQYF. CDR3 DNA sequence: TGTGCCAGCAGCGTAGAGGGTAGCGGTAGCTCCTACGAGCAGTACTTC. This chain joins TRBV9 and TRBJ2-7, with D possibly TRBD2 on 6 matching bases. V lost 0 bases, J lost 0 bases, and 13 bases lay in between. The CDR3 loop spans 16 amino acids. Per germline, CDR1 SGDLS and CDR2 YYNGEE.

The DNA of the CDR3 is TGTGCCAGCAGCCTCCGGGGCCCCCAATCGGATACGCAGTATTTT. Residues: CASSLRGPQSDTQYF. V gene TRBV2 combines with J gene TRBJ2-3; D is perhaps TRBD1 or TRBD2 (5 bases each). The length of the CDR3 is 15 residues. CDR1 is SNHLY, CDR2 FYNNEI, per germline. The ends were cut back, 6 bases at V and 6 bases at J, with 19 bases in the middle.

This chain connects TRBV2 to TRBJ1-1; TRBD1 aligns across 9 bases. The V and J ends lost 6 bases and 6 bases, in that order; junction bases with no gene match: 8. CDR3 size: 14 residues. Germline CDR1 SNHLY, CDR2 FYNNEI. The CDR3 sequence is CASRPRTGDSEAFF. The CDR3 DNA reads as TGTGCCAGCAGACCTCGGACAGGGGACTCTGAAGCTTTCTTT.

The chain joins TRBV7-9 to TRBJ1-2; D ambiguous. Germline-derived CDR1 and CDR2 are SEHNR and FQNEAQ (reference sequence). Trimming stripped 1 base from V and 8 bases from J, with 14 bases between. This CDR3 is 14 amino acids long. The CDR3 nucleotides are TGTGCCAGCAGCTTAGAGCGGGGAGGTTGGGGCTACACCTTC. Protein product: CASSLERGGWGYTF.

V is TRBV9 and J is TRBJ2-2, with D tentatively TRBD2 (6 bases). Trimming removed 3 bases from V and 3 bases from J, with 9 bases in between. Per the germline V gene, CDR1 is SGDLS and CDR2 is YYNGEE. CDR3 length: 14 amino acids. The CDR3 DNA is TGTGCCAGCAGCGGCGGGGACCACACCGGGGAGCTGTTTTTT. It encodes CASSGGDHTGELFF.

The chain links TRBV14 to TRBJ2-7; TRBD1 matches 7 bases. CDR1 and CDR2 (germline): SGHDN, FVKESK. The CDR3 length is 15 residues. The ends lost 4 bases at V and 3 bases at J; junction bases unmatched: 9. This CDR3 is CASSPEQGYGYEQYF. For the CDR3, the DNA is TGTGCCAGCAGCCCGGAACAGGGGTACGGCTACGAGCAGTACTTC. The complete variable domain, with remaining parts taken from reference TRBV14 and TRBJ2-7, reads EAGVTQFPSHSVIEKGQTVTLRCDPISGHDNLYWYRRVMGKEIKFLLHFVKESKQDESGMPNNRFLAERTGGTYSTLKVQPAELEDSGVYFCASSPEQGYGYEQYFGPGTRLTVT.

This clone was counted a single time. The gene calls are TRBV18 and TRBJ1-1; 8 bases align to TRBD1. The germline CDR1 and CDR2 sequences are KGHSH and LQKENI. CDR3 length: 14 amino acids. The junction had 9 bases not matched to a gene; V was cut back by 8 bases and J by 4 bases. The CDR3 sequence is CASRQGIIGTEAFF. CDR3 nucleotides: TGTGCCAGCCGACAGGGGATCATAGGCACTGAAGCTTTCTTT.

The chain combines TRBV6-1 with TRBJ1-4; D ambiguous. Trimming removed 7 bases at V and 8 bases at J, with 14 bases between. From germline, CDR1 is MNHNS and CDR2 SASEGT. The CDR3 has 13 residues. The CDR3 loop is CASTPGPAEKLFF. In nucleotides, the CDR3 is TGTGCCAGCACCCCGGGTCCGGCCGAAAAACTGTTTTTT.

The rearrangement uses TRBV19 and TRBJ1-5; tentative D call: TRBD1 (6 bases). The CDR3 runs 14 residues. Per germline, CDR1 LNHDA and CDR2 SQIVND (reference sequence). V dropped 11 bases and J dropped 4 bases, with 18 bases sitting between them. The CDR3 is CASKATGLNQPQHF. CDR3 nucleotide sequence: TGTGCCTCCAAAGCGACAGGCTTAAATCAGCCCCAGCATTTT.

The V and J genes are TRBV5-5 and TRBJ1-1, with no clear D. Per the germline V gene, CDR1 is SGHKS and CDR2 is YYEKEE (reference sequence). Deletions cut 4 bases from V and 1 base from J, with 11 bases between. This CDR3 has 14 residues. The DNA for the CDR3 is TGTGCCAGCAGCCTAAGCTTGGCGAACACTGAAGCTTTCTTT. The encoded protein is CASSLSLANTEAFF.

The chain joins TRBV10-3 to TRBJ1-2, with 10 bases that match TRBD1. CDR1 and CDR2 (germline): ENHRY, SYGVKD. The CDR3 totals 15 residues. Unmatched junction bases numbered 3, after V lost 0 bases and J lost 5 bases. CDR3 region: CAISESPGQGYGYTF. CDR3 sequence (DNA): TGTGCCATCAGTGAGTCACCGGGACAGGGGTATGGCTACACCTTC.

The chain links TRBV5-1 to TRBJ2-1; the D gene is possibly TRBD2 (7 bases). The CDR3 has 15 amino acids. The V end lost 9 bases, the J end lost 6 bases, and 22 bases lay between the germline ends. CDR1 is SGHRS, CDR2 YFSETQ, per germline. As DNA, the CDR3 is TGCGCCACCGCGAAGGGGGGGGGCCCCTCCAATGAGCAGTTCTTC. Translating it yields CATAKGGGPSNEQFF. Full variable domain (rest looked up from reference TRBV5-1 and TRBJ2-1): KAGVTQTPRYLIKTRGQQVTLSCSPISGHRSVSWYQQTPGQGLQFLFEYFSETQRNKGNFPGRFSGRQFSNSRSEMNVSTLELGDSALYLCATAKGGGPSNEQFFGPGTRLTVL.